The clone carrying this T cell receptor (beta chain) was observed a single time. The antigen remains unidentified. The sample comes from a study of cytomegalovirus exposure and HLA in healthy donors. Study-level background: Across a few hundred genotyped donors, 81% landed in the Caucasian-associated ancestry cluster.

CDR1 is MDHEN and CDR2 is SYDVKM in the germline V gene. This CDR3 is built from 15 residues. Trimming cost V 3 bases and J 6 bases, with 18 bases left between them. 13 Jbeta primers and 60 Vbeta primers were used for the PCR. Some clones are missing from TCRdb's copy, which holds only in-frame ones; the method was immunoSEQ multiplex PCR. The sample has about 59,000 clones; 65% to 75% are singletons. General observations from the study: Productive rates of about 87% or about 30% were seen for most TCR beta V segments in an earlier analysis. The study flagged fewer than 200 TCR beta chains as cytomegalovirus-associated.

The chain links TRBV28 to TRBJ2-7; D uncertain. The TCR originated in a man aged 30-40 years in good health and CMV-seropositive. The source material was PBMCs. CDR3 region: CASSFYLGSIIEQYF. In nucleotides, the CDR3 is TGTGCCAGCAGTTTTTACCTCGGGTCGATAATCGAGCAGTACTTC.